The rows below give T cell receptor beta chains drawn from one sample of a study of cytomegalovirus exposure and HLA in healthy donors. Sequencing was performed with immunoSEQ multiplex PCR; in TCRdb, only in-frame clones are kept and a portion is missing. The table includes about 130,000 clones, roughly nine tenths detected once. The sequenced material came from PBMCs. The receptors were sampled from a man under 40 in good health and CMV-seronegative. Each CDR3 is given with its conserved first and last residue. The order of the fields is D gene, J gene, V gene, clone size, CDR3 DNA, CDR3 protein. D genes are given only for firm matches. Clone size appears in some rows only: once, few, many, or a class for an expanded clone.

d_call: -; j_call: TRBJ2-7; v_call: TRBV28; clone_size: -; cdr3_nt: TGTGCCAGCACAGGACAGCACGAGCAGTACTTC; cdr3_aa: CASTGQHEQYF
d_call: TRBD1; j_call: TRBJ2-3; v_call: TRBV6-1; clone_size: -; cdr3_nt: TGTGCCAGCCAGCGGACAGGGTCCACAGATACGCAGTATTTT; cdr3_aa: CASQRTGSTDTQYF
d_call: TRBD1; j_call: TRBJ1-4; v_call: TRBV5-6; clone_size: -; cdr3_nt: TGTGCCAGCAGCCCGAGGGACAGGGCGTGGGAAAAACTGTTTTTT; cdr3_aa: CASSPRDRAWEKLFF
d_call: -; j_call: TRBJ1-1; v_call: TRBV6-4; clone_size: -; cdr3_nt: TGTGCCAGCAGTGACTCCGGGACACCGAACACTGAAGCTTTCTTT; cdr3_aa: CASSDSGTPNTEAFF
d_call: -; j_call: TRBJ1-1; v_call: TRBV4-1; clone_size: once; cdr3_nt: TGCGCCAGCAGCCAAGATAAGGGAGGGAACACTGAAGCTTTCTTT; cdr3_aa: CASSQDKGGNTEAFF
d_call: -; j_call: TRBJ1-1; v_call: TRBV7-9; clone_size: -; cdr3_nt: TGTGCCAGCAGCTCCCTCTTAGGCGGGGAGGGGGACACTGAAGCTTTCTTT; cdr3_aa: CASSSLLGGEGDTEAFF
d_call: -; j_call: TRBJ1-5; v_call: TRBV13; clone_size: -; cdr3_nt: TGTGCCAGCAGCTTCGGGGGGGATCAGCCCCAGCATTTT; cdr3_aa: CASSFGGDQPQHF
d_call: TRBD2; j_call: TRBJ2-1; v_call: TRBV27; clone_size: -; cdr3_nt: TGTGCCAGCAGTGTCCGGGGGGGACCCTACAATGAGCAGTTCTTC; cdr3_aa: CASSVRGGPYNEQFF
d_call: TRBD2; j_call: TRBJ2-7; v_call: TRBV19; clone_size: -; cdr3_nt: TGTGCCAGTGGCTCCCTAGCGGGATCCTACGAGCAGTACTTC; cdr3_aa: CASGSLAGSYEQYF
d_call: -; j_call: TRBJ1-6; v_call: TRBV5-5; clone_size: -; cdr3_nt: TGTGCCAGCAGCTTGTTGGGAGGGAGTTCACCCCTCCACTTT; cdr3_aa: CASSLLGGSSPLHF
d_call: -; j_call: TRBJ2-7; v_call: TRBV4-1; clone_size: -; cdr3_nt: TGCGCCAGCAGCTACCGGGACACCCTCCCGGAGCAGTACTTC; cdr3_aa: CASSYRDTLPEQYF
d_call: -; j_call: TRBJ1-1; v_call: TRBV25-1; clone_size: -; cdr3_nt: TGTGCCAGCAGTGAACAGGGGACTGAAGCTTTCTTT; cdr3_aa: CASSEQGTEAFF
d_call: TRBD1; j_call: TRBJ2-7; v_call: TRBV4-3; clone_size: -; cdr3_nt: TGCGCCAGCAGCCAAGATCTAGCAGGGGGAAACTACGAGCAGTACTTC; cdr3_aa: CASSQDLAGGNYEQYF
d_call: -; j_call: TRBJ1-3; v_call: TRBV7-9; clone_size: -; cdr3_nt: TGTGCCAGCAACATGCCAATCTCTGGAAACACCATATATTTT; cdr3_aa: CASNMPISGNTIYF
d_call: -; j_call: TRBJ2-5; v_call: TRBV28; clone_size: -; cdr3_nt: TGTGCCAGCACCCCACGTTTTGGGGAGCCAGGAGAGACCCAGTACTTC; cdr3_aa: CASTPRFGEPGETQYF
d_call: -; j_call: TRBJ1-5; v_call: TRBV19; clone_size: few; cdr3_nt: TGTGCCAGTAGAAGAGGCGGGGGCCAGAATCAGCCCCAGCATTTT; cdr3_aa: CASRRGGGQNQPQHF
d_call: -; j_call: TRBJ1-2; v_call: TRBV4-3; clone_size: -; cdr3_nt: TGCGCCAGCAGCCCGATCGAGGGTCTCTATGGCTACACCTTC; cdr3_aa: CASSPIEGLYGYTF
d_call: TRBD1; j_call: TRBJ2-3; v_call: TRBV25-1; clone_size: -; cdr3_nt: TGTGCCAGCAGGGGGACAGGGGGAGATACGCAGTATTTT; cdr3_aa: CASRGTGGDTQYF
d_call: -; j_call: TRBJ1-1; v_call: TRBV6-5; clone_size: -; cdr3_nt: TGTGCCAGCAGTCCGCCGGGAAGAAACACTGAAGCTTTCTTT; cdr3_aa: CASSPPGRNTEAFF
d_call: -; j_call: TRBJ2-3; v_call: TRBV6-4; clone_size: -; cdr3_nt: TGTGCCAGCAGTCCAGACAGGAGCACAGATACGCAGTATTTT; cdr3_aa: CASSPDRSTDTQYF
d_call: -; j_call: TRBJ1-2; v_call: TRBV7-9; clone_size: -; cdr3_nt: TGTGCCAGCAGCCAAATCCCAGCGCGTGGCTACACCTTC; cdr3_aa: CASSQIPARGYTF
d_call: -; j_call: TRBJ2-2; v_call: TRBV2; clone_size: -; cdr3_nt: TGTGCCAGCAGAGGGACACCGCCCACCGGGGAGCTGTTTTTT; cdr3_aa: CASRGTPPTGELFF
d_call: TRBD1; j_call: TRBJ1-1; v_call: TRBV5-1; clone_size: -; cdr3_nt: TGCGCCAGCAGCGTGGGGACAGGGAACACTGAAGCTTTCTTT; cdr3_aa: CASSVGTGNTEAFF
d_call: TRBD2; j_call: TRBJ2-3; v_call: TRBV6-4; clone_size: -; cdr3_nt: TGTGCCAGCAGCGCTACTCGGGGGGGCCCAGATACGCAGTATTTT; cdr3_aa: CASSATRGGPDTQYF
d_call: TRBD1; j_call: TRBJ1-4; v_call: TRBV11-2; clone_size: -; cdr3_nt: TGTGCCAGCAGCTTAACAGGGGGCCGGGAAAAACTGTTTTTT; cdr3_aa: CASSLTGGREKLFF
d_call: -; j_call: TRBJ2-1; v_call: TRBV2; clone_size: -; cdr3_nt: TGTGTAGGGGGGGCCCGTTCCTACAATGAGCAGTTCTTC; cdr3_aa: CVGGARSYNEQFF